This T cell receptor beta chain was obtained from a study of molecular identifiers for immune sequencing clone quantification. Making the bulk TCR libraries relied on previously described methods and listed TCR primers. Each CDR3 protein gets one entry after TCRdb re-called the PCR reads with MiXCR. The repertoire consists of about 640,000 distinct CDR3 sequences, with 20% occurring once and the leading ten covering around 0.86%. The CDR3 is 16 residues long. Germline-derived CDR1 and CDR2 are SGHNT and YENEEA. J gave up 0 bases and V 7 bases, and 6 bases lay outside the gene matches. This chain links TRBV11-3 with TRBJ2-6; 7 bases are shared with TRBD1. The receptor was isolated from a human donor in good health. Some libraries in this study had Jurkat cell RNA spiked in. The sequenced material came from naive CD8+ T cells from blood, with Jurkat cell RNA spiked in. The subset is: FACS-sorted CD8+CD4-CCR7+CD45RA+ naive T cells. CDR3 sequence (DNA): TGTGCCAGCATGGACAGGAGCTCCTCTGGGGCCAACGTCCTGACTTTC. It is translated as CASMDRSSSGANVLTF.